This T cell receptor beta chain was recorded in a study of cytomegalovirus exposure and HLA in healthy donors. Overall study results and limits: Presence/absence analyses took donor sequencing depth as roughly uniform.

This clone turned up a few times. Antigen unknown. PCR involved 60 Vbeta and 13 Jbeta primers. Per the study methods: Tens of millions of unique TCR beta chains, roughly 11 million shared, were counted in a later analysis. Data came from immunoSEQ multiplex PCR; TCRdb stores just in-frame clones and leaves some out. V and J calls and clone size are those listed in that table; D and trimming were worked out from the DNA. The sample lists approximately 170,000 clones, around 73% occurring once. The TCR originated in a woman aged 18-29 years in good health and CMV-seropositive. Specimen: PBMCs.

CDR3 sequence (DNA): TGTGCCAGCACTGACGGAGCTCCAACAGGTGAAGCTTTCTTT. This sequence encodes CASTDGAPTGEAFF. V is TRBV6-1 and J is TRBJ1-1; a weak D match, TRBD1 (5 bases). This CDR3 spans 14 amino acids. V was pared by 7 bases and J by 7 bases, with 19 bases between. The V gene's germline CDR1 is MNHNS and CDR2 SASEGT.